The TCR beta chain described here comes from a study of identical twins (TCRdb year 2016). With regard to the full study: To test whether fetal clonotypes persist, the study used deep sequencing on TCR alpha and beta repertoires from monozygotic twins, unrelated adults of various ages, and cord blood. To rule out contamination, the twin experiments were replicated at different times with different library preparation protocols.

Every donor in the study was a healthy Caucasian. Three pairs of female monozygotic twins, all aged roughly 18 to 29 years, were included in the twin cohort. Peripheral blood mononuclear cells were the source from which RNA for the TCR libraries was isolated. The germline V gene supplies CDR1 KGHDR and CDR2 SFDVKD. From the cysteine through the phenylalanine, the CDR3 covers 17 amino acids. The entry retains the CDR3 DNA only, 51 bases that are in frame from base 1. Between the V and J ends, shortened by 1 base and 3 bases respectively, the junction contains 17 bases. What the authors observed across the whole study: Conclusions relied on cross-sectional statistical analysis, since the same donors could not be followed over many years. Zero-insertion analyses could be partly confounded by invariant T cells such as MAIT and iNKT, although diverse VJ usage argued against such confounding for most clonotypes. Fewer insertions were carried by abundant cord blood beta clonotypes; a weaker similar trend was observed in young adult naive repertoires, while no such trend was observed in memory repertoires. In monozygotic twins, recombination models systematically underestimated out-of-frame TCR alpha sharing, but the models matched the sharing seen between unrelated individuals. Compared with coincidental sharing between unrelated individuals, out-of-frame TCR alpha sequences shared between twins had an excess of sequences with low generation probability. Excess twin sharing in beta out-of-frame sequences was weaker because fewer shared sequences lowered the signal-to-noise ratio.

This clonotype was counted many times. Its recognized antigen is unknown. There are no base qualities to consult, and no much larger clone falls within one base. The protocol used for the library was 5' RACE. Sequencing was carried out with an Illumina HiSeq 2000. A universal primer binding site was added through template switching, and the final cDNA carried a unique molecular identifier so that TCR cDNA molecules could be counted accurately. First-strand cDNA for TCR alpha and beta chains was synthesized from specific primers in the conserved constant-segment region. To control for contamination, each cDNA library was double barcoded with a SMART-Mk sample barcode plus Illumina barcodes. TruSeq adapter sequences along with Illumina sample barcodes were introduced in two successive PCR steps. The Illumina HiSeq platform was used with custom primers to sequence TCR alpha and beta cDNA libraries. The authors' analysis ran thus. Raw reads were processed with MiGEC to extract unique molecular identifiers, and MiXCR was used to determine CDR3 positions. Recombination models were inferred per individual with the repgenHMM and IGoR tools using an EM algorithm. The tcR package in R was used for shared clonotype analysis, with sharing normalized by the product of cloneset sizes. Out-of-frame nonproductive sequences were analyzed to study raw recombination free of thymic and clonal selection effects. The raw public reads went through TCRdb reprocessing: fastp at Q25, MiXCR clone calling, in-frame beta chains kept. For every CDR3 protein sequence, its rows merge into one entry that carries the most common genes and DNA. TCRdb's processing, not the authors', yielded these V and J calls. Across this sample there are roughly 700,000 distinct CDR3 sequences, with around 8.3% seen only once. Around 0.98% of the sample goes to the ten largest clones.

The data also belong to a second study, concerning yellow fever vaccine responses in identical twins. The second study's authors report: The T cell response to vaccination in identical twins was reported by the authors to appear partly convergent and partly personalized. In the study, vaccine-responding T cell clones were precisely tracked in identical twins.

The V gene is TRBV24-1 and the J gene is TRBJ1-1, with no D gene named confidently. This TCR was recovered from a woman younger than 30 in good health. Input material: PBMCs. The CDR3 region: CATSDFLSLSWDTEAFF. In nucleotide form, the sequence is TGTGCCACCAGTGATTTTTTGTCCCTTTCATGGGACACTGAAGCTTTCTTT.